This T cell receptor beta chain came from a study of OX40 agonist ivuxolimab in advanced cancers. Looking at the study overall: Participants could have had prior anti-PD-1, anti-PD-L1 or anti-CTLA-4 therapy, and around 40% had some. One patient with hepatocellular carcinoma and two with cutaneous melanoma, three in all, had partial responses.

Only in-frame clones appear in the TCRdb table, and some are missing; sequencing was by immunoSEQ multiplex PCR. There are 95,000 to 150,000 clones in the sample; over 75% occur only once, and around 0.57% lies in the top ten. The CDR3 covers 11 residues. The V and J ends lost 2 bases and 6 bases respectively, with 2 bases between them. Germline lookup yields CDR1 SGHDN and CDR2 FVKESK. The sequences come from CD4+ or CD8+ T cells sorted from blood, collected in a trial of the OX40 agonist ivuxolimab. V and J are TRBV14 and TRBJ1-3; D uncertain. The clonotype was recovered from an adult with an advanced solid tumor such as melanoma, head and neck, liver or kidney cancer. CDR3 sequence: CASSQQNTIYF. The CDR3 nucleotides are TGTGCCAGCAGCCAACAAAACACCATATATTTT.